This is a list of T cell receptor beta chains from one sample in a study of CD8 T cells in Susac syndrome. Each CDR3 protein is one row after TCRdb ran MiXCR on the immunoSEQ multiplex PCR reads. The table includes about 290,000 distinct CDR3 sequences, 85% detected once. Sequencing input: CD8+ T cells from PBMCs. Receptor source: a human donor with multiple sclerosis. Both conserved end residues are part of each CDR3. The D gene is left open where the match is weak. Size values are once, few and many counts, or a class for expanded clones, and some rows have none.

d_call j_call v_call clone_size cdr3_nt cdr3_aa
- TRBJ2-7 TRBV11-1 - TGTGCCAGCAGCTTAAGGACAGAATATCTCTCCTACGAGCAGTACTTC CASSLRTEYLSYEQYF
- TRBJ1-1 TRBV9 - TGTGCCAGCAGCACCTCGAGGGGAGCGAACACTGAAGCTTTCTTT CASSTSRGANTEAFF
- TRBJ1-1 TRBV15 - TGTGCCACCAGCAGAGATAAGGTTGCCACTGAAGCTTTCTTT CATSRDKVATEAFF
- TRBJ2-3 TRBV24-1 - TGTGCCACCAGTGATTTGTTCGTTGAGGCAGATACGCAGTATTTT CATSDLFVEADTQYF
- TRBJ1-1 TRBV28 - TGTGCCAGCAGTTTATTAAGTAACACTGAAGCTTTCTTT CASSLLSNTEAFF
- TRBJ2-7 TRBV5-6 few TGTGCCAGCAGCTTCCGGCCCGGCGAGCAGTACTTC CASSFRPGEQYF
- TRBJ1-2 TRBV11-2 - TGTGCCAGCAGCCTGGCGGACAGCGCTAACTATGGCTACACCTTC CASSLADSANYGYTF
- TRBJ2-7 TRBV11-2 once TGTGCCAGCAGCTTAGTTGAGTCGAGCTCCTACGAGCAGTACTTC CASSLVESSSYEQYF
- TRBJ1-4 TRBV19 - TGTGCCAGTACTTCCAACGGGGCCCGTCTGCTTAATGAAAAACTGTTTTTT CASTSNGARLLNEKLFF
- TRBJ2-7 TRBV12-3/TRBV12-4 - TGTGCCAGCAGTTTCAGCCCCCAGGGAGCTTCCGAGCAGTACTTC CASSFSPQGASEQYF
- TRBJ2-2 TRBV30 - TGTGCCTGGAAGAGGGGGACGAACACCGGGGAGCTGTTTTTT CAWKRGTNTGELFF
TRBD2 TRBJ2-1 TRBV19 - TGTGCCAGTAGGACTACTAGCGGTGGTTACAATGAGCAGTTCTTC CASRTTSGGYNEQFF
- TRBJ1-3 TRBV21-1 - TGTGCCAGCAGCAAAGTAGGGGACAGGGGGCCTGGAAACACCATATATTTT CASSKVGDRGPGNTIYF
- TRBJ2-1 TRBV24-1 - TGTGCCACCAGTCCAGGAAACGCTGAGCAGTTCTTC CATSPGNAEQFF
- TRBJ1-2 TRBV13 - TGTGCCAGCAGCTTAGGCCGGGGGAGGAATGGCTACACCTTC CASSLGRGRNGYTF
TRBD2 TRBJ2-7 TRBV24-1 - TGTGCCACCAGTGATTCTAGCGGGAGGTACGAGCAGTACTTC CATSDSSGRYEQYF
TRBD2 TRBJ2-2 TRBV7-2 - TGTGCCAGCACGGGACTAGCGGTCACCGGGGAGCTGTTTTTT CASTGLAVTGELFF
- TRBJ2-1 TRBV11-2 - TGTGCCAGCAGCTTATGGATTGGGGACGATGAGCAGTTCTTC CASSLWIGDDEQFF
- TRBJ2-1 TRBV12-5 - TGTGCTAGTGGTTTGAACAGTTCGCCCTACAATGAGCAGTTCTTC CASGLNSSPYNEQFF
- TRBJ2-1 TRBV21-1 - TGTGCCAGCAGCAACGTAATGAGGGGGGATGAGCAGTTCTTC CASSNVMRGDEQFF
- TRBJ2-5 TRBV7-9 - TGTGCCATCAATTCTGGGGCACAGGGATTGAAGGAGACCCAGTACTTC CAINSGAQGLKETQYF
TRBD2 TRBJ2-1 TRBV14 once TGTGCCAGCAGCCACTTAGCGGGAAACAATGAGCAGTTCTTC CASSHLAGNNEQFF
TRBD1 TRBJ2-7 TRBV11-1 - TGTGCCAGCAGGGGACAGGGGGCGAACCTCCCTCCTTACGAGCAGTACTTC CASRGQGANLPPYEQYF
- TRBJ1-2 TRBV27 - TGTGCCAGCAGTTGGGGACCTAACTATGGCTACACCTTC CASSWGPNYGYTF
- TRBJ2-2 TRBV6-5 - TGTGCCAGCAAGTTTTACAGGGAATCTAGCACCGGGGAGCTGTTTTTT CASKFYRESSTGELFF
- TRBJ2-1 TRBV4-2 - TGTGCCAGCAGCCAAGGGGGTATCTATGAGCAGTTCTTC CASSQGGIYEQFF
TRBD1 TRBJ1-2 TRBV6-5 - TGTGCCAGCAGTTACTCAGGGGGCCCTTTAGGCTACACCTTC CASSYSGGPLGYTF
- TRBJ2-7 TRBV7-9 - TGTGCCAGCAGCTTAGACACCCCTTCCTACGAGCAGTACTTC CASSLDTPSYEQYF
- TRBJ1-5 TRBV6-5 - TGTGCCAGCAGTTACCGGGGGCAAGGCAATCAGCCCCAGCATTTT CASSYRGQGNQPQHF
- TRBJ2-3 TRBV7-8 few TGTGCCAGCAGCTTACTGGTCACAGATACGCAGTATTTT CASSLLVTDTQYF
TRBD2 TRBJ2-7 TRBV7-8 few TGTGCCAGCAGCGCACCCGGAGGACTAGCGGGAGACGAGCAGTACTTC CASSAPGGLAGDEQYF
TRBD2 TRBJ2-2 TRBV12-3/TRBV12-4 - TGTGCCAGCAGTTTAATAGCGGGGGACGGCACCGGGGAGCTGTTTTTT CASSLIAGDGTGELFF
- TRBJ2-2 TRBV4-3 once TGCGCCAGCAGCCAAGAGGGCCTAGCCGACACCGGGGAGCTGTTTTTT CASSQEGLADTGELFF
- TRBJ2-1 TRBV29-1 - TGCAGCGTCACCCTTACTGGGGGGTACAATGAGCAGTTCTTC CSVTLTGGYNEQFF